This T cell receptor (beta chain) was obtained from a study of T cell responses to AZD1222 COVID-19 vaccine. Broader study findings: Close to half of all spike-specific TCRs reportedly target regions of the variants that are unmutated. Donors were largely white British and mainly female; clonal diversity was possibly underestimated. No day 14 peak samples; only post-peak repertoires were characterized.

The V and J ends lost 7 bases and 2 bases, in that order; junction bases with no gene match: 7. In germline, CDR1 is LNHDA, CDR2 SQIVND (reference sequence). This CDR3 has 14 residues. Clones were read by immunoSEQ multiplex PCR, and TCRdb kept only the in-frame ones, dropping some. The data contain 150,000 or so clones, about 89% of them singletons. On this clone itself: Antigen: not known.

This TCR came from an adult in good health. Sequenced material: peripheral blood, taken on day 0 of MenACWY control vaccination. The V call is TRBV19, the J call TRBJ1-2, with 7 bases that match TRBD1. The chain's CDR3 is CASTPPGQNYGYTF. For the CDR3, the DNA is TGTGCCAGTACTCCACCGGGACAGAACTATGGCTACACCTTC.